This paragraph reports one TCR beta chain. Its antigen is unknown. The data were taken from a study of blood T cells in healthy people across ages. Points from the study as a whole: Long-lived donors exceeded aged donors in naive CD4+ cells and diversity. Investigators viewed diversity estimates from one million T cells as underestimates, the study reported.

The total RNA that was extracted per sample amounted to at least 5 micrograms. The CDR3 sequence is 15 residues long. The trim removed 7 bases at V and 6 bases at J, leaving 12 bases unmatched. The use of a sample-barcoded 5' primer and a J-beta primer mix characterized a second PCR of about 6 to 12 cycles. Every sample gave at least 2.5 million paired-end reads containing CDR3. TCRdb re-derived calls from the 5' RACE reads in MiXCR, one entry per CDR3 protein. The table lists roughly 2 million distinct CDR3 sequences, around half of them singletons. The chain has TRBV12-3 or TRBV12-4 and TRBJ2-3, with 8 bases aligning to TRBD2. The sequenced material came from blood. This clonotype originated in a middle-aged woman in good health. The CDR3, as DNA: TGTGCCAGCATCCCCGGCCAGCGGGGGACGGATACGCAGTATTTT. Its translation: CASIPGQRGTDTQYF.